This TCR beta chain originates from a study of early T cells in non-severe SARS-CoV-2 infection. TCRdb independently ran MiXCR on the 5' RACE reads; one entry per CDR3 protein. There are tens of thousands of distinct CDR3 sequences in the sample; roughly 15% occur only once, and approximately 4% lies in the top ten. V was cut by 1 base and J by 2 bases, with 10 bases left in between. The germline CDR1 and CDR2 sequences are DFQATT and SNEGSKA (reference sequence). This CDR3 spans 14 amino acids. This TCR came from an adult who was a healthcare worker with PCR-confirmed SARS-CoV-2 infection or an uninfected control (not recorded which). The starting material was whole blood, obtained at baseline. The rearrangement uses TRBV20-1 and TRBJ2-3, with D perhaps matching TRBD1 (5 bases). CDR3: CSARAGGATDTQYF. CDR3 bases: TGCAGTGCTAGAGCAGGTGGGGCCACAGATACGCAGTATTTT.